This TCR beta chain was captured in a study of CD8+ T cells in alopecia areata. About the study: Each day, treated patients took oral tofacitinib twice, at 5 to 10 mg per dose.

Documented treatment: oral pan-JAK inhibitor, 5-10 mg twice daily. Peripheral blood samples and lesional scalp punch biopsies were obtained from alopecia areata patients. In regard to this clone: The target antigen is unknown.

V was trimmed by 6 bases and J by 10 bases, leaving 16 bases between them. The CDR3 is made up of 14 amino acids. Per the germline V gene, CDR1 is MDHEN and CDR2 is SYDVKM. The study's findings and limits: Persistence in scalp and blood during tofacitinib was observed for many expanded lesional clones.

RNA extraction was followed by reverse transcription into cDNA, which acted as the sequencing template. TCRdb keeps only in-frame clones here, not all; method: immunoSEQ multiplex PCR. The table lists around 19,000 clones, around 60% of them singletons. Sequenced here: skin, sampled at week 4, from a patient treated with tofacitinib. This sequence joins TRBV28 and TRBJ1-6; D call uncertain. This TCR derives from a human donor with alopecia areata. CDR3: CASSSHGTWSPLHF. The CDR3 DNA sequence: TGTGCCAGCAGCTCACACGGCACATGGTCACCCCTCCACTTT.